The table lists the clone carrying this T cell receptor (beta chain) with a few counts. Its antigen is not identified. This sample was included in a study of response to subunit inactivated influenza vaccine. Study-wide results and limits: With each seasonal influenza vaccination, the authors suggested, few new T cells are recruited.

A single record per CDR3 protein comes from TCRdb applying MiXCR to the RT-PCR reads. This sample has roughly 760,000 distinct CDR3 sequences, with 21% found just once. Germline loops: CDR1 SQVTM, CDR2 ANQGSEA. V trimming: 4 bases; J trimming: 6 bases; junction bases outside the gene matches: 5. This CDR3 is built from 13 residues. The chain links TRBV29-1 to TRBJ1-2, with 10 bases fitting TRBD1. The source is a man between 45 and 60 years old who received an inactivated influenza vaccine. The sample in question was PBMCs from blood, obtained around 5 days after vaccination. The CDR3 bases are TGCAGCGTTGGACAGGGGGCAGCGGATGGCTACACCTTC. Translation: CSVGQGAADGYTF.